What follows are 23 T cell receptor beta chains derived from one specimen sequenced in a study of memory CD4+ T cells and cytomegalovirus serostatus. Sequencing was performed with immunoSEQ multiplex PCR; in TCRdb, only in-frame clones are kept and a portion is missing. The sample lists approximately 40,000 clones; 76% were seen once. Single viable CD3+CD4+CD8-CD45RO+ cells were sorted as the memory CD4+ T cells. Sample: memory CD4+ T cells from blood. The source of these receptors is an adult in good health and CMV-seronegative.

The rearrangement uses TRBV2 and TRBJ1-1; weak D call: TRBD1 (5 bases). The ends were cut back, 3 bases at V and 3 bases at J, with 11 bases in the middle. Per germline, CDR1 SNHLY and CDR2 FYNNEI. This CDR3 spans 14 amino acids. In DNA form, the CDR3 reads TGTGCCAGCAGTGACCCAACAGGTTACACTGAAGCTTTCTTT. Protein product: CASSDPTGYTEAFF.

This CDR3 reads CASSPKGTGRSGANVLTF. CDR3 DNA sequence: TGTGCCAGCAGTCCCAAGGGGACAGGACGCTCTGGGGCCAACGTCCTGACTTTC. The gene calls are TRBV7-9 and TRBJ2-6; 8 bases are shared with TRBD1. V lost 6 bases, J lost 0 bases, and 10 bases stayed unmatched. The germline V gene has CDR1 SEHNR and CDR2 FQNEAQ (reference sequence). The CDR3 totals 18 residues.

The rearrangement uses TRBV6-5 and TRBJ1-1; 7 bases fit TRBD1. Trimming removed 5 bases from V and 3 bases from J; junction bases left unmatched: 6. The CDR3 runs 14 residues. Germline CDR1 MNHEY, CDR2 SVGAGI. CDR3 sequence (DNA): TGTGCCAGCAGTAAACAGGGGAGGGACACTGAAGCTTTCTTT. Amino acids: CASSKQGRDTEAFF.

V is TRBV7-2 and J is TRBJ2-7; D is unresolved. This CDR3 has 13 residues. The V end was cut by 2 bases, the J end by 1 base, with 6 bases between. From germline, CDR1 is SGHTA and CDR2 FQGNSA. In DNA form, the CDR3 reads TGTGCCAGCAGCTTATCTTCATCCTACGAGCAGTACTTC. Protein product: CASSLSSSYEQYF.

CDR3 nucleotide sequence: TGTGCCAGTACAGGGGCGAACACTGAAGCTTTCTTT. This encodes CASTGANTEAFF. The chain links TRBV11-3 to TRBJ1-1; 7 bases are shared with TRBD1. From germline, CDR1 is SGHNT and CDR2 YENEEA. Trimming took 9 bases from V and 1 from J; bases not matched to a gene: 2. This CDR3 has 12 amino acids.

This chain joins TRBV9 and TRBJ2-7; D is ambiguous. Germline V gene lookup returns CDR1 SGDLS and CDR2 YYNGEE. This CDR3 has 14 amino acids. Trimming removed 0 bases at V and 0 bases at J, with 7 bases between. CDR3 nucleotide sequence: TGTGCCAGCAGCGTAGTGTACGACTCCTACGAGCAGTACTTC. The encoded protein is CASSVVYDSYEQYF.

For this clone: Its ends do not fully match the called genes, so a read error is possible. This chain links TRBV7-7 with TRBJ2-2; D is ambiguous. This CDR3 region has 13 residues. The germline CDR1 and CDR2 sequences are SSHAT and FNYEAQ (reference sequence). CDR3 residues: CASSASRTGELFF. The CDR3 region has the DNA TGTGCTAGCAGCGCAAGTAGAACCGGGGAGCTGTTTTTT.

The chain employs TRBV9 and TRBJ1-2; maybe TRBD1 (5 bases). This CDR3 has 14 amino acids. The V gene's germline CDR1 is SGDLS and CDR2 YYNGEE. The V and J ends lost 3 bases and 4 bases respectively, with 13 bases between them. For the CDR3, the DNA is TGTGCCAGCAGCGGGACAACGGGGAGCTATGGCTACACCTTC. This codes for CASSGTTGSYGYTF.

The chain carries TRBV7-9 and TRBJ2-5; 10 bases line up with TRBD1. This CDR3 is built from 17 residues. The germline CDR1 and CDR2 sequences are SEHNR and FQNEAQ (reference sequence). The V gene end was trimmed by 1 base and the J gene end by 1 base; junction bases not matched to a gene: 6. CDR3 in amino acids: CASSLVGDRGFQETQYF. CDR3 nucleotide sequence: TGTGCCAGCAGCTTAGTGGGGGACAGGGGTTTCCAAGAGACCCAGTACTTC.

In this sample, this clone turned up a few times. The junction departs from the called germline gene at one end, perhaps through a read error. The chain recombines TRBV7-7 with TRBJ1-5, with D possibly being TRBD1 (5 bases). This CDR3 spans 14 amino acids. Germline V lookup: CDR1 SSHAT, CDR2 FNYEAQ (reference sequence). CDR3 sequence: CASSLGDSNQPQHF. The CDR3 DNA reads TGTGCTAGCAGCTTAGGGGACAGCAATCAGCCCCAGCATTTT.

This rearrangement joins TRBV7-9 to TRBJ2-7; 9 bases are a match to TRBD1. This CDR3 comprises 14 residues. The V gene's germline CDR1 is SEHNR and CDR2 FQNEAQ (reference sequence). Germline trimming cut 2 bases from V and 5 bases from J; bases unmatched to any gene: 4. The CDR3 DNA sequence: TGTGCCAGCAGCTTAATGGGACAGGGAGACGAGCAGTACTTC. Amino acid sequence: CASSLMGQGDEQYF.

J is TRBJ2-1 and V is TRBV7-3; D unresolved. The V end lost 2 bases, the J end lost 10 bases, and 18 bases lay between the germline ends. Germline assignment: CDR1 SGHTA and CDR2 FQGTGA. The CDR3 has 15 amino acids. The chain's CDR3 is CASSLLGLSDGEQFF. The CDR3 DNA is TGTGCCAGCAGCTTATTGGGTTTATCCGATGGCGAGCAGTTCTTC.

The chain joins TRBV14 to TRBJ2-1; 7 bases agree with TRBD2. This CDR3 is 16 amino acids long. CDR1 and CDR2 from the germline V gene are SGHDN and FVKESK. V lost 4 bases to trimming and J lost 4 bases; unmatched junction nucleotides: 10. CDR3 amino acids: CASSRPGAGPYNEQFF. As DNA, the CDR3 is TGTGCCAGCAGCCGACCGGGAGCGGGGCCATACAATGAGCAGTTCTTC.

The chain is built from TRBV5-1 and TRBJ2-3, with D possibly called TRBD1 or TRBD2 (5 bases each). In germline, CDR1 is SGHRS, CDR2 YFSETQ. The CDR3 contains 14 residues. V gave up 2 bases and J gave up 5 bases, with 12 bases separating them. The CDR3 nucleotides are TGCGCCAGCAGCTTTTTAGGGGCGGGAGATACGCAGTATTTT. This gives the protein CASSFLGAGDTQYF.

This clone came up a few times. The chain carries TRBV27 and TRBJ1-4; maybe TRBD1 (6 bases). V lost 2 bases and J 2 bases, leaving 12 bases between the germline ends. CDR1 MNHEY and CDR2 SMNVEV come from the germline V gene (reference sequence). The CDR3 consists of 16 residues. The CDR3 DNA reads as TGTGCCAGCAGTTTAGGGGGGGCAGGGACTAATGAAAAACTGTTTTTT. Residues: CASSLGGAGTNEKLFF.

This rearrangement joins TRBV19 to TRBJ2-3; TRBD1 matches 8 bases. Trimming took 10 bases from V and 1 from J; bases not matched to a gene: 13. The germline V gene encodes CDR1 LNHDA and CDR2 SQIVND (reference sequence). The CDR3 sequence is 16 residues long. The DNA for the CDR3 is TGTGCCACCAACGACTGGCGGGACAGGCGCACAGATACGCAGTATTTT. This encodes CATNDWRDRRTDTQYF.

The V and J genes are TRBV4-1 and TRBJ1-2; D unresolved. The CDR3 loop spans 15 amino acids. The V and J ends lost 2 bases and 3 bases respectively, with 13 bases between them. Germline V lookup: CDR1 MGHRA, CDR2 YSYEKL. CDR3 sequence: CASSQREMDDYGYTF. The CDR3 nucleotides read TGCGCCAGCAGCCAAAGGGAAATGGATGACTATGGCTACACCTTC.

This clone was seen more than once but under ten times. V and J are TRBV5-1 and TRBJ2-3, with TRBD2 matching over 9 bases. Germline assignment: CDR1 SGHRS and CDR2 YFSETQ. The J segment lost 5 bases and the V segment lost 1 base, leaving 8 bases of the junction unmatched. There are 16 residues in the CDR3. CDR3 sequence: CASSLPGGGAGDTQYF. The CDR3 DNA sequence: TGCGCCAGCAGCTTGCCCGGCGGGGGGGCTGGAGATACGCAGTATTTT. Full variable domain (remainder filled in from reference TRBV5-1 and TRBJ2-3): KAGVTQTPRYLIKTRGQQVTLSCSPISGHRSVSWYQQTPGQGLQFLFEYFSETQRNKGNFPGRFSGRQFSNSRSEMNVSTLELGDSALYLCASSLPGGGAGDTQYFGPGTRLTVL.

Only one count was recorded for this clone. The CDR3 DNA reads TGTGCTAGTGGTTTGGTTCCGGACCAAGAGACCCAGTACTTC. Protein: CASGLVPDQETQYF. The chain combines TRBV12-5 with TRBJ2-5; no firm D call. The CDR3 totals 14 residues. Germline values: CDR1 LGHNT, CDR2 FRNRAP. V was cut by 0 bases and J by 0 bases, with 5 bases left in between. Using reference TRBV12-5 and TRBJ2-5 for the parts outside the CDR3, the full variable domain is DARVTQTPRHKVTEMGQEVTMRCQPILGHNTVFWYRQTMMQGLELLAYFRNRAPLDDSGMPKDRFSAEMPDATLATLKIQPSEPRDSAVYFCASGLVPDQETQYFGPGTRLLVL.

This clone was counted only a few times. This chain's CDR3 is CASSLGVGGNEQFF. Here the CDR3 DNA reads TGTGCCAGCAGCTTGGGTGTAGGGGGGAATGAGCAGTTCTTC. This chain uses TRBV5-4 with TRBJ2-1; either TRBD1 or TRBD2 may fit D (6 bases each). Trimming took 0 bases from V and 7 from J, leaving 11 bases between them. The CDR3 totals 14 residues. Germline V gene sequence: CDR1 SGHNT, CDR2 YYREEE (reference sequence).

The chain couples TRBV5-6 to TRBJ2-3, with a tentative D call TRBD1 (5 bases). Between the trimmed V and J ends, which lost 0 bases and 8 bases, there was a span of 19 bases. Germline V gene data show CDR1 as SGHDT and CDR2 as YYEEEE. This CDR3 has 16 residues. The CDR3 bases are TGTGCCAGCAGCTTGGCCCCTGCAGGGTCGGCTTCTACGCAGTATTTT. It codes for CASSLAPAGSASTQYF.

CDR3 residues: CASSLAHRGLETQYF. CDR3 DNA sequence: TGTGCCAGCAGCTTGGCCCACAGGGGGCTGGAGACCCAGTACTTC. The rearrangement joins TRBV5-4 to TRBJ2-5; 9 nucleotides align to TRBD1. The V and J ends lost 0 bases and 5 bases, in that order; junction bases with no gene match: 5. Germline loops: CDR1 SGHNT, CDR2 YYREEE (reference sequence). The CDR3 consists of 15 residues.

CDR3 sequence (DNA): TGTGCCAGCAGCTTAGAGGTCGGGGAGCTGTTTTTT. It specifies CASSLEVGELFF. V gene TRBV7-2 combines with J gene TRBJ2-2; D remains ambiguous. Germline V gene sequence: CDR1 SGHTA, CDR2 FQGNSA. This CDR3 has 12 amino acids. Trimming removed 1 base from V and 7 bases from J, with 4 bases in between.